This T cell receptor beta chain originates from a study of spatial heterogeneity in lung cancer. As for time point: sample taken at primary tumor resection. Untreated early-stage non-small cell lung cancer patients, approximately 79 in total, were the donors. Whole RNA, isolated from tumor, nontumor lung or frozen PBMC, was sequenced without prior sorting. TCRdb fed the 5' RACE reads into MiXCR, producing one record per CDR3 protein. The data contain around 13,000 distinct CDR3 sequences, approximately 5.5% of them singletons. This clonotype is labeled large. Antigen: not known. This beta chain was picked up by a library intended for alpha chains and is off target, so its count carries little meaning. Study conclusions and caveats: Nonsynonymous mutations, ubiquitous and regional, were tracked respectively by counts of ubiquitous and regional expanded TCRs. One measure, the expanded intratumoral alpha and beta TCR count, tracked tumor mutation counts.

Trimming stripped 4 bases from V and 1 base from J, with 13 bases between. The germline V gene has CDR1 MGHRA and CDR2 YSYEKL. The CDR3 contains 15 residues. The chain joins TRBV4-1 to TRBJ1-1; no reliable D call. Sequenced here: lung tumor tissue, sampled at surgery. The origin of this receptor is a male donor with early-stage non-small cell lung cancer. In DNA, the CDR3 is TGCGCCAGCAGCCTCCCATCGCCGGGGAACACTGAAGCTTTCTTT. It is translated as CASSLPSPGNTEAFF.